Included here is one TCR beta chain sequence, with context. No antigen is known for it. This entry belongs to a study of beta chain features in type 1 diabetes. The study's findings and limits: Type 1 diabetes patients had TCRB CDR3s that were shorter (moderately but significantly so) in all four CD4+ subsets.

The isolated RNA, all of it, was reverse transcribed, so expressed TCRB transcripts were what got sequenced. About 3.57 million reads were obtained on average from naive, central memory and regulatory T cell samples. Using immunoSEQ multiplex PCR, the repertoire was profiled, and TCRdb retains in-frame clones only, with some absent. The profile shows around 40,000 clones, approximately 70% of them singletons. The CDR3 runs 12 residues. V was shortened by 4 bases and J by 5 bases, with 6 bases between the two germline ends. Germline loops: CDR1 MDHEN, CDR2 SYDVKM. The chain joins TRBV28 to TRBJ1-5; D is unresolved. Sequenced material: Tregs from blood. The clonotype originates from a woman aged 18 to 35 with type 1 diabetes. The CDR3 sequence is CASSSTYQPQHF. CDR3 coding DNA: TGTGCCAGCAGTTCGACATATCAGCCCCAGCATTTT. The variable domain in full, completed from reference TRBV28 and TRBJ1-5, reads DVKVTQSSRYLVKRTGEKVFLECVQDMDHENMFWYRQDPGLGLRLIYFSYDVKMKEKGDIPEGYSVSREKKERFSLILESASTNQTSMYLCASSSTYQPQHFGDGTRLSIL.